This TCR beta chain derives from a study of T cell repertoires in cytomegalovirus infection. Study in general: Carrying CMV and the relevant HLA type showed in public TCR beta signatures.

MiXCR, run by TCRdb on the reads, gives a single entry per CDR3 protein. Of approximately 1,000,000 distinct CDR3 sequences detected, more than 25% appear once; the ten largest clones hold roughly 13%. Germline V gene data show CDR1 as SQVTM and CDR2 as ANQGSEA. V shed 5 bases, J shed 4 bases, and the junction held 9 bases outside the gene matches. The CDR3 is 14 amino acids. Notes on the study in general: People with CMV and the relevant HLA were identified by cumulative public TCR beta family frequency. HLA-C-restricted, CMV-specific TCR beta clonotypes were dominant ex vivo.

This clonotype was seen only a few times. Its cognate antigen is unknown. This chain connects TRBV29-1 to TRBJ2-3, with TRBD1 identical over 7 bases. The source material was cultured CD8+ T cells from PBMCs, sampled from culture after CMV antigen stimulation. The clonotype comes from a human donor in good health (CMV status not recorded). Some clones in this sample may be carry-over from other donors' samples. The CDR3 DNA reads TGCAGCGTTCGTCCCCCCACAGGGGCAGATACGCAGTATTTT. It codes for CSVRPPTGADTQYF.